Listed below are T cell receptor beta chains from one sample, sequenced in a study of blood T cells in healthy people across ages. TCRdb recomputed calls from the 5' RACE reads with MiXCR, one row per CDR3 protein. The sample consists of around 1.5 million distinct CDR3 sequences, roughly 59% of them appearing once. The sample was blood. The receptors come from a man between 18 and 29 years old in good health. The CDR3 runs from the conserved cysteine through the conserved F or W. D genes are given only for firm matches. Expanded clones are given a class, and other clones once, few, many or no size at all.

CDR3 DNA: TGCGCCAGCACCCAATTGTTACAGGGGGAGTATGGCTACACCTTC
CDR3 protein: CASTQLLQGEYGYTF
clone size: few
D gene: TRBD1
J gene: TRBJ1-2
V gene: TRBV4-1

CDR3 DNA: TGTGCCAGCAGCTCAACACAGGGAAACTATGGCTACACCTTC
CDR3 protein: CASSSTQGNYGYTF
clone size: -
D gene: -
J gene: TRBJ1-2
V gene: TRBV11-2

CDR3 DNA: TGTGCCAGCAGTGAACTTAGTTTGGGGACACACCACTATGGCTACACCTTC
CDR3 protein: CASSELSLGTHHYGYTF
clone size: -
D gene: -
J gene: TRBJ1-2
V gene: TRBV6-1

CDR3 DNA: TGTGCCAGCAGTCCCCTCCCGCAGGGCCGGGAGCAGTACTTC
CDR3 protein: CASSPLPQGREQYF
clone size: -
D gene: -
J gene: TRBJ2-5
V gene: TRBV28

CDR3 DNA: TGCGCCAGCAGCCAAGCAGAGACAGATACGCAGTATTTT
CDR3 protein: CASSQAETDTQYF
clone size: -
D gene: -
J gene: TRBJ2-3
V gene: TRBV4-1

CDR3 DNA: TGTGCCAGCAGTTTGGGCAGAACCCAGTACTTC
CDR3 protein: CASSLGRTQYF
clone size: -
D gene: -
J gene: TRBJ2-5
V gene: TRBV12-3/TRBV12-4

CDR3 DNA: TGCGCCAGCAGGTACAGAGGAAGCACTCAGTACTTC
CDR3 protein: CASRYRGSTQYF
clone size: -
D gene: -
J gene: TRBJ2-4
V gene: TRBV4-1

CDR3 DNA: TGCAGTGCTAGGGACGGGACTCCTGTCTACAATGAGCAGTTCTTC
CDR3 protein: CSARDGTPVYNEQFF
clone size: few
D gene: -
J gene: TRBJ2-1
V gene: TRBV20-1

CDR3 DNA: TGTGCCACCAGCAGAGATGGGGGTCGGCGGGGGCTCACAGATACGCAGTATTTT
CDR3 protein: CATSRDGGRRGLTDTQYF
clone size: -
D gene: -
J gene: TRBJ2-3
V gene: TRBV15

CDR3 DNA: TGTGCCACCCCACACGGGGTCCAAGGCTATGGCTACACCTTC
CDR3 protein: CATPHGVQGYGYTF
clone size: -
D gene: -
J gene: TRBJ1-2
V gene: TRBV24-1

CDR3 DNA: TGTGCCAGCACCATTACAGATACGCAGTATTTT
CDR3 protein: CASTITDTQYF
clone size: -
D gene: -
J gene: TRBJ2-3
V gene: TRBV7-2

CDR3 DNA: TGTGCCAGCAGCCAAAGGACTAGCGGGAATTCCAATGAGCAGTTCTTC
CDR3 protein: CASSQRTSGNSNEQFF
clone size: -
D gene: TRBD2
J gene: TRBJ2-1
V gene: TRBV3-1

CDR3 DNA: TGTGCCAGCAGTTTAGGCCCCCGGCAGGGGGACTATGGCTACACCTTC
CDR3 protein: CASSLGPRQGDYGYTF
clone size: -
D gene: TRBD1
J gene: TRBJ1-2
V gene: TRBV12-3/TRBV12-4

CDR3 DNA: TGTGCCAGCAGCGTCGGGACACCTTTCTCTGGGGCCAACGTCCTGACTTTC
CDR3 protein: CASSVGTPFSGANVLTF
clone size: few
D gene: -
J gene: TRBJ2-6
V gene: TRBV9

CDR3 DNA: TGCGCCAGCAGCCAACTGTCAGGACACCAAGAGACCCAGTACTTC
CDR3 protein: CASSQLSGHQETQYF
clone size: -
D gene: -
J gene: TRBJ2-5
V gene: TRBV4-1

CDR3 DNA: TGTGCCAGCAGCTTGGCCGAGGGTGGGGACACAGATACGCAGTATTTT
CDR3 protein: CASSLAEGGDTDTQYF
clone size: -
D gene: -
J gene: TRBJ2-3
V gene: TRBV5-5

CDR3 DNA: TGTGCCAGCAGTCCATCGGGGGATCGTAAAGCTTTCTTT
CDR3 protein: CASSPSGDRKAFF
clone size: -
D gene: -
J gene: TRBJ1-1
V gene: TRBV13

CDR3 DNA: TGTGCCAGCAGTATGACAGGGTCTGGTGCATACGAGCAGTACTTC
CDR3 protein: CASSMTGSGAYEQYF
clone size: -
D gene: TRBD1
J gene: TRBJ2-7
V gene: TRBV27

CDR3 DNA: TGCAGTGCTAGAGATTTCCAAGCGGGGTACACAGATACGCAGTATTTT
CDR3 protein: CSARDFQAGYTDTQYF
clone size: -
D gene: TRBD2
J gene: TRBJ2-3
V gene: TRBV20-1

CDR3 DNA: TGTGCCAGCAGCTCAGGGGGAGGGTATGATGAGCAGTTCTTC
CDR3 protein: CASSSGGGYDEQFF
clone size: -
D gene: -
J gene: TRBJ2-1
V gene: TRBV7-2

CDR3 DNA: TGTGCCAGCAGTGAAGGACTTCAGCCCCAGCATTTT
CDR3 protein: CASSEGLQPQHF
clone size: -
D gene: -
J gene: TRBJ1-5
V gene: TRBV2

CDR3 DNA: TGTGCCAGCAGCCCTAGACACCTAAATGAAAAACTGTTTTTT
CDR3 protein: CASSPRHLNEKLFF
clone size: -
D gene: -
J gene: TRBJ1-4
V gene: TRBV3-1

CDR3 DNA: TGTGCCAGCAGCCAAGCCGGGACTAGTAACGAGCAGTACTTC
CDR3 protein: CASSQAGTSNEQYF
clone size: -
D gene: TRBD2
J gene: TRBJ2-7
V gene: TRBV3-1

CDR3 DNA: TGTGCCAGCAGTGAAGGGCCGAGATTTGGCAATGAGCAGTTCTTC
CDR3 protein: CASSEGPRFGNEQFF
clone size: -
D gene: -
J gene: TRBJ2-1
V gene: TRBV2

CDR3 DNA: TGTGCCAGCGGACAGTACACAGATACGCAGTATTTT
CDR3 protein: CASGQYTDTQYF
clone size: -
D gene: -
J gene: TRBJ2-3
V gene: TRBV6-5

CDR3 DNA: TGCAGCGTAGGCTATGGGACAGTTCTTTCCTACGAGCAGTACTTC
CDR3 protein: CSVGYGTVLSYEQYF
clone size: -
D gene: TRBD1
J gene: TRBJ2-7
V gene: TRBV29-1

CDR3 DNA: TGTGCCAGCAGGACAGCGGGGTATAATTCACCCCTCCACTTT
CDR3 protein: CASRTAGYNSPLHF
clone size: -
D gene: -
J gene: TRBJ1-6
V gene: TRBV28

CDR3 DNA: TGTGCCAGCAGCATGACCGACGCGCAGGAGACCCAGTACTTC
CDR3 protein: CASSMTDAQETQYF
clone size: -
D gene: -
J gene: TRBJ2-5
V gene: TRBV21-1

CDR3 DNA: TGCAGTGCTGGTGGACAGGGAAGCTCCTACGAGCAGTACTTC
CDR3 protein: CSAGGQGSSYEQYF
clone size: -
D gene: TRBD1
J gene: TRBJ2-7
V gene: TRBV20-1

CDR3 DNA: TGTGCCAGCAGCTTAGTTGGACAGAAGCAGTTCTTC
CDR3 protein: CASSLVGQKQFF
clone size: -
D gene: -
J gene: TRBJ2-1
V gene: TRBV7-9

CDR3 DNA: TGCGCCAGCGGGGCGCTTATGAACACTGAAGCTTTCTTT
CDR3 protein: CASGALMNTEAFF
clone size: -
D gene: -
J gene: TRBJ1-1
V gene: TRBV5-1

CDR3 DNA: TGCGCCAGCAGCCAAGATAGGGCGGTAGATGGGCGAGGAGGTGGCTACACCTTC
CDR3 protein: CASSQDRAVDGRGGGYTF
clone size: once
D gene: -
J gene: TRBJ1-2
V gene: TRBV4-3

CDR3 DNA: TGTGCCAGCAGCTTGGCCGATGGCGGGGCGGGCTATGAGCAGTTCTTC
CDR3 protein: CASSLADGGAGYEQFF
clone size: once
D gene: -
J gene: TRBJ2-1
V gene: TRBV5-6

CDR3 DNA: TGTGCCAGCAGTTTCAGGGCGAACACTGAAGCTTTCTTT
CDR3 protein: CASSFRANTEAFF
clone size: -
D gene: -
J gene: TRBJ1-1
V gene: TRBV28

CDR3 DNA: TGCAGTGCTAGAGGCGGGAGACAGGGGGATGGCTACACCTTC
CDR3 protein: CSARGGRQGDGYTF
clone size: -
D gene: TRBD1
J gene: TRBJ1-2
V gene: TRBV20-1

CDR3 DNA: TGTGCCAGCAGGGCCACTCGGACAGGGGGCTTGGAGACCCAGTACTTC
CDR3 protein: CASRATRTGGLETQYF
clone size: -
D gene: TRBD1
J gene: TRBJ2-5
V gene: TRBV25-1

CDR3 DNA: TGTGCCAGCAGCACCAGGGTTGCCTACGAGCAGTACTTC
CDR3 protein: CASSTRVAYEQYF
clone size: -
D gene: -
J gene: TRBJ2-7
V gene: TRBV6-5

CDR3 DNA: TGCGCCAGCAGCCAAACCCCTAGCGAGTCGTACAATGAGCAGTTCTTC
CDR3 protein: CASSQTPSESYNEQFF
clone size: once
D gene: -
J gene: TRBJ2-1
V gene: TRBV5-1

CDR3 DNA: TGTGCCAGCAGCCCAACAGCGGGAGCTCTGGATACGCAGTATTTT
CDR3 protein: CASSPTAGALDTQYF
clone size: few
D gene: TRBD2
J gene: TRBJ2-3
V gene: TRBV7-2

CDR3 DNA: TGCAGTGCCAGACAGTGGATAAACAATGAGCAGTTCTTC
CDR3 protein: CSARQWINNEQFF
clone size: -
D gene: -
J gene: TRBJ2-1
V gene: TRBV20-1

CDR3 DNA: TGTGCCAGCAGTTTATCGAATAGGGGAGGAACAGATACGCAGTATTTT
CDR3 protein: CASSLSNRGGTDTQYF
clone size: few
D gene: -
J gene: TRBJ2-3
V gene: TRBV27

CDR3 DNA: TGCGCCAGCAGGGTAGACACTGAAGCTTTCTTT
CDR3 protein: CASRVDTEAFF
clone size: -
D gene: -
J gene: TRBJ1-1
V gene: TRBV5-1

CDR3 DNA: TGTGCCAGCAGCCCTCCGTACCCCGACAGGGGGCAGGCCAAAAACATTCAGTACTTC
CDR3 protein: CASSPPYPDRGQAKNIQYF
clone size: -
D gene: TRBD1
J gene: TRBJ2-4
V gene: TRBV11-2

CDR3 DNA: TGTGCCAGCACCGGGGAAACTGAAGCTTTCTTT
CDR3 protein: CASTGETEAFF
clone size: -
D gene: -
J gene: TRBJ1-1
V gene: TRBV6-5